The 25 T cell receptor beta chains reported below all come from one sample, sequenced in a study of T-cell reconstitution after alpha-beta-depleted transplantation in children. Preparation of the TCRbeta library used unique molecular identifiers. TCRdb re-called the PCR reads with MiXCR, one entry per CDR3 protein. The sample shows about 240,000 distinct CDR3 sequences, 12% of them seen only once. The sample was PBMCs from the stem cell graft donor, taken from the stem cell graft. These receptors all stem from a human donor who donated a stem cell graft to a child with acute lymphoblastic leukemia.

This clonotype appeared many times. The rearrangement uses TRBV7-3 and TRBJ1-1; no reliable D call. The germline V gene has CDR1 SGHTA and CDR2 FQGTGA. The CDR3 spans 13 residues. V was shortened by 4 bases and J by 0 bases, with 6 bases between the two germline ends. This chain's CDR3 is CASSSNLNTEAFF. The CDR3 nucleotides are TGTGCCAGCAGCTCCAACCTGAACACTGAAGCTTTCTTT. Complete variable domain (other parts from reference TRBV7-3 and TRBJ1-1): GAGVSQTPSNKVTEKGKYVELRCDPISGHTALYWYRQSLGQGPEFLIYFQGTGAADDSGLPNDRFFAVRPEGSVSTLKIQRTERGDSAVYLCASSSNLNTEAFFGQGTRLTVV.

This clonotype was observed at least ten times. V and J are TRBV10-3 and TRBJ1-6; D might be TRBD1 (6 bases). The CDR3 is made up of 16 amino acids. Trimming took 4 bases from V and 5 from J, leaving 15 bases between them. Germline CDR1 ENHRY, CDR2 SYGVKD. CDR3 in amino acids: CAISAQPDRNNSPLHF. The CDR3 DNA reads as TGTGCCATCAGTGCCCAGCCCGACAGGAATAATTCACCCCTCCACTTT.

Ten or more counts support this clonotype. The chain is built from TRBV6-2 or TRBV6-3 and TRBJ2-3, with 12 bases aligning to TRBD2. The J segment lost 1 base and the V segment lost 4 bases, leaving 9 bases of the junction unmatched. This CDR3 is 18 amino acids long. The germline CDR1 and CDR2 sequences are MNHEY and SVGEGT. The CDR3 DNA sequence: TGTGCCAGCAGTTCCTGGCCCAGACTAGCGGGGGGCACAGATACGCAGTATTTT. Protein sequence: CASSSWPRLAGGTDTQYF.

This clonotype was detected many times. In DNA form, the CDR3 reads TGTGCCAGCAGCTCCCCGGAGCTGTTTTTT. As protein: CASSSPELFF. This chain joins TRBV7-9 and TRBJ2-2; unclear D gene. The germline CDR1 and CDR2 sequences are SEHNR and FQNEAQ (reference sequence). V dropped 4 bases and J dropped 10 bases, with 4 bases sitting between them. This CDR3 is built from 10 residues.

This clonotype was seen ten or more times. The chain uses TRBV27 and TRBJ2-6; a possible D gene is TRBD1 (6 bases). V lost 0 bases, J lost 6 bases, and 15 bases lay in between. Germline CDR1 is MNHEY and CDR2 is SMNVEV (reference sequence). CDR3 length equals 17 residues. DNA for the CDR3: TGTGCCAGCAGTTTATCGGCTAGGGGGAGAGTGGCCAACGTCCTGACTTTC. Amino acid sequence: CASSLSARGRVANVLTF.

A few counts support this clonotype. V usage is TRBV30 and J usage is TRBJ1-1, with 7 bases matching TRBD1. Losses at the gene ends were 2 bases for V and 4 bases for J; bases not matched to a gene: 4. Germline V gives CDR1 GTSNPN, CDR2 SVGIG (reference sequence). The CDR3 has 13 residues. In DNA, the CDR3 is TGTGCCTGGAGTCCAGGGGGGACCACTGAAGCTTTCTTT. Translating it yields CAWSPGGTTEAFF.

The chain combines TRBV5-4 with TRBJ2-7, with TRBD1 matching 9 bases. Germline lookup yields CDR1 SGHNT and CDR2 YYREEE (reference sequence). The V segment lost 0 bases and the J segment 0 bases; nucleotides outside the gene matches: 10. CDR3 length: 18 amino acids. The CDR3 region has the DNA TGTGCCAGCAGCTTGGGGACAGGGGCCTTTTCTTTCTCCTACGAGCAGTACTTC. Translated: CASSLGTGAFSFSYEQYF.

The genes are TRBV5-6 and TRBJ2-7; D not resolved. Germline V gene lookup returns CDR1 SGHDT and CDR2 YYEEEE. The CDR3 covers 13 residues. With 2 bases removed from V and 3 bases from J, the gap between germline ends came to 9 bases. The CDR3 sequence: CASSFRNNYEQYF. The CDR3, as DNA: TGTGCCAGCAGCTTCCGTAACAACTACGAGCAGTACTTC.

At least ten counts were recorded for this clonotype. The chain has TRBV19 and TRBJ1-1; D not resolved. V lost 1 base and J 1 base, leaving 10 bases between the germline ends. This CDR3 has 15 amino acids. Germline CDR1 and CDR2: LNHDA and SQIVND (reference sequence). This chain's CDR3 is CASSIAPAANTEAFF. CDR3 DNA sequence: TGTGCCAGTAGTATAGCACCGGCGGCGAACACTGAAGCTTTCTTT. Looking up the rest from reference TRBV19 and TRBJ1-1 gives the full variable domain: DGGITQSPKYLFRKEGQNVTLSCEQNLNHDAMYWYRQDPGQGLRLIYYSQIVNDFQKGDIAEGYSVSREKKESFPLTVTSAQKNPTAFYLCASSIAPAANTEAFFGQGTRLTVV.

Points on this clonotype: This clone may be a read error of a much larger clone one base away. V is TRBV10-1 and J is TRBJ2-1; possibly TRBD2 for D (6 bases). Trimming removed 5 bases at V and 10 bases at J, with 15 bases between. This CDR3 spans 13 amino acids. The germline V gene has CDR1 WNHNN and CDR2 SYGVQD (reference sequence). CDR3: CASSPDYPLEQFF. The CDR3 nucleotides read TGCGCCAGCAGTCCGGACTACCCCCTGGAGCAGTTCTTC.

Many counts were recorded for this clonotype. The chain has TRBV6-2 or TRBV6-3 and TRBJ2-7, with 8 bases aligning to TRBD2. The germline V gene has CDR1 MNHEY and CDR2 SVGEGT. The length of the CDR3 is 18 residues. V lost 0 bases to trimming and J lost 0 bases; unmatched junction nucleotides: 10. Written as DNA, the CDR3 is TGTGCCAGCAGTTACTCCCCTACGATAGCGGGGAGCTCCTACGAGCAGTACTTC. The encoded protein is CASSYSPTIAGSSYEQYF.

Many counts were recorded for this clonotype. CDR3 coding DNA: TGCGCCAGCAGCTCCGGCGGGGCCAATTCACCCCTCCACTTT. Protein product: CASSSGGANSPLHF. The V gene is TRBV5-1, the J gene TRBJ1-6, with a possible D match to TRBD1 (5 bases). The germline V and J ends were trimmed by 3 bases and 7 bases, with 11 bases remaining between them. The CDR3 has 14 residues. The germline gives CDR1 SGHRS, CDR2 YFSETQ.

This clonotype was picked up many times. The gene calls are TRBV3-1 and TRBJ1-2, with a weak D call TRBD1 (5 bases). CDR3 length: 15 amino acids. V dropped 4 bases and J dropped 0 bases, with 12 bases sitting between them. The germline CDR1 and CDR2 sequences are LGHDT and YNNKEL (reference sequence). Here the CDR3 reads CASSRDLGANYGYTF. The CDR3 bases are TGTGCCAGCAGCCGGGACCTCGGGGCTAACTATGGCTACACCTTC. Based on the CDR3 plus reference TRBV3-1 and TRBJ1-2, the full variable domain is DTAVSQTPKYLVTQMGNDKSIKCEQNLGHDTMYWYKQDSKKFLKIMFSYNNKELIINETVPNRFSPKSPDKAHLNLHINSLELGDSAVYFCASSRDLGANYGYTFGSGTRLTVV.

The chain has TRBV30 and TRBJ2-7; D might be TRBD1 (5 bases). There are 14 residues in the CDR3. The V and J ends lost 0 bases and 6 bases respectively, with 15 bases between them. Germline lookup yields CDR1 GTSNPN and CDR2 SVGIG (reference sequence). CDR3 residues: CAWSVTGWSSEQYF. For the CDR3, the DNA is TGTGCCTGGAGTGTAACAGGTTGGTCATCCGAGCAGTACTTC. The whole variable domain, filled in from reference TRBV30 and TRBJ2-7, reads SQTIHQWPATLVQPVGSPLSLECTVEGTSNPNLYWYRQAAGRGLQLLFYSVGIGQISSEVPQNLSASRPQDRQFILSSKKLLLSDSGFYLCAWSVTGWSSEQYFGPGTRLTVT.

This clonotype was counted a few times. V and J are TRBV12-3 or TRBV12-4 and TRBJ2-7, with 9 bases fitting TRBD2. The CDR3 loop spans 13 amino acids. The ends lost 9 bases at V and 2 bases at J; junction bases unmatched: 5. CDR3 residues: CASTSGLTYEQYF. CDR3 bases: TGTGCCAGTACTAGCGGGCTAACCTACGAGCAGTACTTC.

V and J are TRBV29-1 and TRBJ2-7; D possibly corresponds to TRBD2 (7 bases). Looked up from germline, CDR1 is SQVTM and CDR2 is ANQGSEA. There are 17 residues in the CDR3. Between the trimmed V and J ends, which lost 4 bases and 0 bases, there was a span of 22 bases. The CDR3 nucleotides read TGCAGCGTTGGGGGGGGGCGCGAGCAGGGAAACTCCTACGAGCAGTACTTC. Its protein is CSVGGGREQGNSYEQYF.

This clonotype was found many times. The chain couples TRBV6-1 to TRBJ1-1; D ambiguous. CDR1 is MNHNS, CDR2 SASEGT, per germline. V was cut by 4 bases and J by 0 bases, with 6 bases left in between. CDR3 length: 13 amino acids. DNA for the CDR3: TGTGCCAGCAGTGGGGGAGTGAACACTGAAGCTTTCTTT. This codes for CASSGGVNTEAFF.

This clonotype was observed many times. The chain uses TRBV27 and TRBJ1-1; a possible D gene is TRBD1 (5 bases). Trimming cost V 0 bases and J 1 base, with 15 bases left between them. This CDR3 is 17 amino acids long. Germline loops: CDR1 MNHEY, CDR2 SMNVEV (reference sequence). The CDR3 region has the DNA TGTGCCAGCAGTTTATCCATCCCGGGACGGACGAACACTGAAGCTTTCTTT. Residues: CASSLSIPGRTNTEAFF.

This clonotype was seen a single time. This may arise from a read error, as a much more abundant clone is one base away. This rearrangement joins TRBV29-1 to TRBJ2-7, with 12 bases fitting TRBD1. The CDR3 is made up of 15 amino acids. Per the germline V gene, CDR1 is SQVTM and CDR2 is ANQGSEA. V lost 7 bases and J lost 3; bases outside the gene matches: 10. CDR3 amino acids: CSAYKGTGGSYEQYF. The CDR3 nucleotides read TGCAGCGCTTATAAAGGGACAGGGGGCAGCTACGAGCAGTACTTC.

This clonotype was observed at least ten times. V gene TRBV3-1 combines with J gene TRBJ2-7; D may match TRBD1 or TRBD2 (5 bases each). From germline, CDR1 is LGHDT and CDR2 YNNKEL (reference sequence). The CDR3 consists of 14 residues. The germline V and J ends were trimmed by 5 bases and 7 bases, with 18 bases remaining between them. CDR3 in amino acids: CASSLGTAYSEQYF. The CDR3 DNA sequence: TGTGCCAGCAGCTTAGGGACCGCGTATAGTGAGCAGTACTTC.

This clonotype was observed at least ten times. The chain combines TRBV5-1 with TRBJ2-1; tentative D call: TRBD1 (5 bases). The V and J ends lost 1 base and 2 bases respectively, with 13 bases between them. This CDR3 comprises 16 residues. Germline V lookup: CDR1 SGHRS, CDR2 YFSETQ. Here the CDR3 DNA reads TGCGCCAGCAGCTTGTCCCCAGGGTTCCCCTACAATGAGCAGTTCTTC. This codes for CASSLSPGFPYNEQFF.

This clonotype was counted many times. V and J are TRBV14 and TRBJ2-7; D not certain. CDR3 length: 18 amino acids. Trimming shortened V by 2 bases and J by 1 base, and 21 bases separated the two germline ends. CDR1 and CDR2 (germline): SGHDN, FVKESK. The CDR3, as DNA: TGTGCCAGCAGCCAAAAGCGCGTGGGCAGGTCCCAGTCCTACGAGCAGTACTTC. Translating gives CASSQKRVGRSQSYEQYF.

The table lists this clonotype with many counts. The chain couples TRBV27 to TRBJ2-2, with a tentative D call TRBD1 (5 bases). Germline CDR1 reads MNHEY; CDR2 reads SMNVEV (reference sequence). The length of the CDR3 is 14 residues. Trimming took 5 bases from V and 10 from J, leaving 17 bases between them. CDR3 amino acids: CASSPRTRVVELFF. DNA of the CDR3: TGTGCCAGCAGTCCACGGACCAGGGTTGTGGAGCTGTTTTTT.

This clonotype was picked up many times. The chain carries TRBV20-1 and TRBJ2-5, with 7 nucleotides matching TRBD1. Per the germline V gene, CDR1 is DFQATT and CDR2 is SNEGSKA (reference sequence). This CDR3 has 15 amino acids. Trimming took 1 base from V and 1 from J; bases not matched to a gene: 6. This CDR3 is CSARVLGTAQETQYF. CDR3 DNA: TGCAGTGCTAGAGTCCTCGGGACAGCCCAAGAGACCCAGTACTTC.

This clonotype was counted many times. The chain has TRBV6-2 or TRBV6-3 and TRBJ2-3; possibly TRBD1 for D (5 bases). V gave up 5 bases and J gave up 6 bases, with 21 bases separating them. The CDR3 extends over 16 amino acids. Looked up from germline, CDR1 is MNHEY and CDR2 is SVGEGT. The CDR3 DNA sequence: TGTGCCAGCAGTCAATATTGGACACCTCCAGGCGATACGCAGTATTTT. Its translation: CASSQYWTPPGDTQYF.